This section outlines one TCR beta chain sequence together with its context. This entry belongs to a study of blood T cell repertoires in COVID-19. For the study at large: Whether acute or convalescent, the COVID-19 samples came from the United States, Italy and Spain. Sources were T cells, B-cell-depleted T cells, or PBMCs; the material itself was cDNA or gDNA.

Germline V gene sequence: CDR1 MNHEY, CDR2 SVGAGI. This CDR3 spans 16 amino acids. Between the trimmed V and J ends, which lost 0 bases and 0 bases, there was a span of 9 bases. In the original processing: Using reference gene primer amplification, nucleated cell counts were estimated. Assay used: immunoSEQ multiplex PCR; TCRdb lists only in-frame clones, some missing. D and trimming come from the DNA, and the V and J calls and clone size come from that table. The data show 9,500 or so clones, about 88% seen once. This chain connects TRBV6-5 to TRBJ1-3, with a tentative D call TRBD1 (5 bases). Sequences were obtained from peripheral blood. This receptor was obtained from a human donor in a cohort sampled during active COVID-19. The CDR3 sequence is CASSYSRQGSGNTIYF. The CDR3 region has the DNA TGTGCCAGCAGTTACTCGCGCCAGGGCTCTGGAAACACCATATATTTT.